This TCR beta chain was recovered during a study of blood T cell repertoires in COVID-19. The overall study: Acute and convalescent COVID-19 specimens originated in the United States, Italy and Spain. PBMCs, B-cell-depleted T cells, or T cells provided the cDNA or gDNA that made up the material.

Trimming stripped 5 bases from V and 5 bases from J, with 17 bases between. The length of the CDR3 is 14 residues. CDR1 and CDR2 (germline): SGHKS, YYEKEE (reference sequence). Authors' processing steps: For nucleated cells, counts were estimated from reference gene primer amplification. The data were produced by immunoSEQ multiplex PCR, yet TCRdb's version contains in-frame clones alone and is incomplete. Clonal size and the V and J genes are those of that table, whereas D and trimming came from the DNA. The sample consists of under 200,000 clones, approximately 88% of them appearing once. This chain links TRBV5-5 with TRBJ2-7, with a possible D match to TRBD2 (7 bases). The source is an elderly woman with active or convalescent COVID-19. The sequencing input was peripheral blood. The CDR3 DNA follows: TGTGCCAGCAGGATACGGGGGGCCCCCCACGAGCAGTACTTC. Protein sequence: CASRIRGAPHEQYF.